This TCR beta chain was profiled in a study of graft-versus-host responses after intestinal transplantation. Study-wide background: Multivisceral, liver-intestinal, or isolated intestinal grafts were transplanted into recipients. The recipients all started with anti-thymocyte globulin induction and then took tacrolimus and steroids for about 3 years. Overall study findings and caveats: Detection of GvH clones occurred in recipient marrow, and some had their first appearance in ileum or blood. Allograft clonal ratios (graft-versus-host to host-versus-graft) were high in patients who had graft-donor T cell macrochimerism.

The CDR3 contains 11 residues. Germline CDR1 and CDR2: SNHLY and FYNNEI. The assay was immunoSEQ multiplex PCR, and TCRdb's table has in-frame clones only and misses some. The sample shows 130,000 or so clones, nearly 95% of them seen only once. Comment on this clone: Its antigen remains unidentified. At one boundary the junction diverges from the germline segment, which might be a read error.

The clonotype was recovered from a human donor who received an intestinal transplant. Sequences were derived from unstimulated CD4+ T cells sorted from spleen or lymph node cells, sampled before intestinal transplant. The chain couples TRBV2 to TRBJ2-1; no firm D call. This chain's CDR3 is CASTEGIEQFF. CDR3 DNA sequence: TGTGCCAGCACTGAAGGCATTGAGCAGTTCTTC.